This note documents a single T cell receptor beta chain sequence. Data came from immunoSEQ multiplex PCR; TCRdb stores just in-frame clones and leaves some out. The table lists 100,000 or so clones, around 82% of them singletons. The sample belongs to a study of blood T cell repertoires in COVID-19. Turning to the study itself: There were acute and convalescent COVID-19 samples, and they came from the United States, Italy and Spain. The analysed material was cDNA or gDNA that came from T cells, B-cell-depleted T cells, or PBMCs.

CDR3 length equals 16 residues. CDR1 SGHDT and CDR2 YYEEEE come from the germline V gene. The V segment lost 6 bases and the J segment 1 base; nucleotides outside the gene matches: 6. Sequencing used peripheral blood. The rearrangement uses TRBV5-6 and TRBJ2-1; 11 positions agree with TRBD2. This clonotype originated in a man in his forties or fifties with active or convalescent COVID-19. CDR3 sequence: CASNRLAGPSYNEQFF. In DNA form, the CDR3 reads TGTGCCAGCAACCGACTAGCGGGGCCTTCCTACAATGAGCAGTTCTTC.